This entry features one T cell receptor beta chain sequence. Here immunoSEQ multiplex PCR was the method, and the copy in TCRdb shows in-frame clones only, minus some. The top ten clones hold more than 20% of a sample with about 41,000 clones, about nine tenths of them seen once. Per germline, CDR1 LNHDA and CDR2 SQIVND (reference sequence). There are 13 residues in the CDR3. Trimming removed 5 bases from V and 7 bases from J; junction bases left unmatched: 4. These data originate in a study of OX40 agonist ivuxolimab in advanced cancers. The specimen was CD4+ or CD8+ T cells sorted from blood, collected in a trial of the OX40 agonist ivuxolimab. The clonotype originates from an adult with an advanced solid tumor such as melanoma, head and neck, liver or kidney cancer. The chain has TRBV19 and TRBJ2-1; 8 positions match TRBD1. The CDR3 protein is CASSVNRGNEQFF. The CDR3 nucleotides read TGTGCCAGTAGTGTAAACAGGGGGAATGAGCAGTTCTTC.